This T cell receptor beta chain was retrieved from a study of blood T cell repertoires in COVID-19. Original methodology: Amplifying reference gene primers gave estimates of nucleated cell counts. The repertoire was sequenced with immunoSEQ multiplex PCR; TCRdb's copy has only in-frame clones and lacks some. V and J calls and clone size are given by that table; D and trimming were obtained from the DNA. Seen here are about 270,000 clones, approximately 86% observed once, and the top ten hold just under 1%. J gave up 7 bases and V 3 bases, and 6 bases lay outside the gene matches. In germline, CDR1 is SQVTM, CDR2 ANQGSEA. This CDR3 comprises 14 residues.

The origin of this receptor is a woman in her 30s who had recovered from COVID-19. The material sequenced was PBMCs or T cells enriched from blood (not recorded which). This chain uses TRBV29-1 with TRBJ2-1; 10 bases are shared with TRBD2. The CDR3 coding sequence is TGCAGCGTTGAGGTCAGCGGGAGGGCGAATGAGCAGTTCTTC. This codes for CSVEVSGRANEQFF.